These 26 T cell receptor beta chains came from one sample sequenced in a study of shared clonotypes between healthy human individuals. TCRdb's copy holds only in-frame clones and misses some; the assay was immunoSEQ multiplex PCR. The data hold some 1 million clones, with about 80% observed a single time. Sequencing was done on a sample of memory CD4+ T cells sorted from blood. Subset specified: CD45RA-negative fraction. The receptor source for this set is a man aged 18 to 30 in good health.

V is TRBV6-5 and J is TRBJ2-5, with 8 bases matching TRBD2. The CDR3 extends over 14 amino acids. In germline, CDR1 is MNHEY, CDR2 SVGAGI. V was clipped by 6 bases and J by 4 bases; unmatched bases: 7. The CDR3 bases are TGTGCCAGCAGCCCCCGGGGGGGCGCAGAGACCCAGTACTTC. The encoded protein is CASSPRGGAETQYF.

CDR3 nucleotide sequence: TGTGCCAGCAGCCCCCAACAGGGGTGGCGGGAGACCCAGTACTTC. Translated: CASSPQQGWRETQYF. The V and J genes are TRBV7-2 and TRBJ2-5; TRBD1 aligns across 7 bases. There are 15 residues in the CDR3. Germline CDR1 reads SGHTA; CDR2 reads FQGNSA. V was pared by 5 bases and J by 5 bases, with 11 bases of the junction left unmatched.

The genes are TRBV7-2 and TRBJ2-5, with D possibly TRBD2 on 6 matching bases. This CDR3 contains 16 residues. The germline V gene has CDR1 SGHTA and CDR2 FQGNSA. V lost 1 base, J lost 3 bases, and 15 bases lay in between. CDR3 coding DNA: TGTGCCAGCAGCTTAGTAGAGTGGGCTAGCGAAGAGACCCAGTACTTC. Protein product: CASSLVEWASEETQYF.

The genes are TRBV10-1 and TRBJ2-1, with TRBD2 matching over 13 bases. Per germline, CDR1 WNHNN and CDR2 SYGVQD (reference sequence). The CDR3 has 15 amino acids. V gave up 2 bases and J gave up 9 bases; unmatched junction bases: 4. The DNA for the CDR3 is TGCGCCAGCAGTGAGACTAGCGGGAGGGCGGGTGAGCAGTTCTTC. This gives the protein CASSETSGRAGEQFF.

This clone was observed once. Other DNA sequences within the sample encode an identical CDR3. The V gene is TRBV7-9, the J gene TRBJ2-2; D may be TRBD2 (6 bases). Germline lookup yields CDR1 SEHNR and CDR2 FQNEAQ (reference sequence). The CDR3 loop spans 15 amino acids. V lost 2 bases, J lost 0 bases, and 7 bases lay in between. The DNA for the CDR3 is TGTGCCAGCAGCTTAACGGGAGCGAACACCGGGGAGCTGTTTTTT. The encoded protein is CASSLTGANTGELFF.

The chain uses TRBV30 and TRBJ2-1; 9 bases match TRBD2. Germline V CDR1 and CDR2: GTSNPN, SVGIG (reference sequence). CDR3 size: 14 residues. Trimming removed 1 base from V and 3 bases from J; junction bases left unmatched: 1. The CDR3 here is CAWSGTSVYNEQFF. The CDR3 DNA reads TGTGCCTGGAGTGGGACTAGCGTCTACAATGAGCAGTTCTTC.

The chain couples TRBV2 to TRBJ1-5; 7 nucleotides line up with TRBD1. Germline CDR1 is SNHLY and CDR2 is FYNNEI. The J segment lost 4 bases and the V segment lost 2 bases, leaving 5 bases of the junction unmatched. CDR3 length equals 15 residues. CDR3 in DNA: TGTGCCAGCAGTGAAAGACAGGGCGGGAATCAGCCCCAGCATTTT. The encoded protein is CASSERQGGNQPQHF.

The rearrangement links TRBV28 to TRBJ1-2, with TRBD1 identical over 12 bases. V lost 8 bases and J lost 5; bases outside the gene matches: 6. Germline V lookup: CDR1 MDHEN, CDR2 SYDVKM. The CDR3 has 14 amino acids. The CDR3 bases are TGTGCCAGCGGAGGGACAGGGGGCGATTATGGCTACACCTTC. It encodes CASGGTGGDYGYTF.

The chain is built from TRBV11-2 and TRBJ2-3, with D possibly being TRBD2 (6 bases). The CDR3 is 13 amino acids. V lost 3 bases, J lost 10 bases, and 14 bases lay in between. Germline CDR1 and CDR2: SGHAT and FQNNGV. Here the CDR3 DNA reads TGTGCCAGCAGCTTCGACTCGGGACTCTCGCAGTATTTT. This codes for CASSFDSGLSQYF. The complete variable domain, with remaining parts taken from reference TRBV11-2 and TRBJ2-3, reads EAGVAQSPRYKIIEKRQSVAFWCNPISGHATLYWYQQILGQGPKLLIQFQNNGVVDDSQLPKDRFSAERLKGVDSTLKIQPAKLEDSAVYLCASSFDSGLSQYFGPGTRLTVL.

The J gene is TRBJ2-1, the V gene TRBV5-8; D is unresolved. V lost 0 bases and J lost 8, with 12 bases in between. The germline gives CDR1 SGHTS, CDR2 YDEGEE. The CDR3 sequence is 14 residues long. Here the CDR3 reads CASSLGLWAHEQFF. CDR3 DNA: TGTGCCAGCAGCTTGGGGCTATGGGCGCATGAGCAGTTCTTC.

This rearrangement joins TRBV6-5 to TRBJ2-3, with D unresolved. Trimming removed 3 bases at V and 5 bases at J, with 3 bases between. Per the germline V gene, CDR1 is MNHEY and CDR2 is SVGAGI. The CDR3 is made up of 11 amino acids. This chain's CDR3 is CASSYQDTQYF. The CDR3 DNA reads TGTGCCAGCAGTTATCAAGATACGCAGTATTTT.

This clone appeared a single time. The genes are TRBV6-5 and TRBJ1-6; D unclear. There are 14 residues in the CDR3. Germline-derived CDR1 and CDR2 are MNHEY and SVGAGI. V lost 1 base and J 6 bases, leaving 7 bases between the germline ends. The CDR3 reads CASSYWRINSPLHF. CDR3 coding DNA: TGTGCCAGCAGTTACTGGCGGATTAATTCACCCCTCCACTTT.

CDR3 amino acids: CASRESGHYTNTEAFF. The CDR3 nucleotides read TGCGCCAGCAGGGAGTCAGGACACTATACGAACACTGAAGCTTTCTTT. This chain joins TRBV5-1 and TRBJ1-1, with D possibly being TRBD1 (5 bases). CDR3 length equals 16 residues. The V gene lost 5 bases and the J gene lost 1 base, with 18 bases spanning the gap. CDR1 SGHRS and CDR2 YFSETQ come from the germline V gene.

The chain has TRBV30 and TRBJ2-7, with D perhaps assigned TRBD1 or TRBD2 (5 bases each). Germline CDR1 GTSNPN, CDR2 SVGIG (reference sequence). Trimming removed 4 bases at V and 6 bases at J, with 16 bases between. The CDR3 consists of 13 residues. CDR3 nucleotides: TGTGCCTGGACGGATTGGGGGTCCCGCGAGCAGTACTTC. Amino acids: CAWTDWGSREQYF.

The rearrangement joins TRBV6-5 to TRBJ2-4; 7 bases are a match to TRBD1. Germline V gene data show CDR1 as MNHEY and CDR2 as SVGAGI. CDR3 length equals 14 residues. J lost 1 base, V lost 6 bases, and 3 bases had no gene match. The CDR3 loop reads CASSLGQAKNIQYF. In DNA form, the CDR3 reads TGTGCCAGCAGCCTGGGACAGGCCAAAAACATTCAGTACTTC.

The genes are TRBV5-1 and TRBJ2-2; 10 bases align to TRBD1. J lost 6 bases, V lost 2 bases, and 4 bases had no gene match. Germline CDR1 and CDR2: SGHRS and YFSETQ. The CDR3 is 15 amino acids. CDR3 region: CASSFGTGDAGELFF. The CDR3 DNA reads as TGCGCCAGCAGCTTCGGGACAGGGGACGCCGGGGAGCTGTTTTTT. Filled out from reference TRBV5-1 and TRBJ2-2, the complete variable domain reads KAGVTQTPRYLIKTRGQQVTLSCSPISGHRSVSWYQQTPGQGLQFLFEYFSETQRNKGNFPGRFSGRQFSNSRSEMNVSTLELGDSALYLCASSFGTGDAGELFFGEGSRLTVL.

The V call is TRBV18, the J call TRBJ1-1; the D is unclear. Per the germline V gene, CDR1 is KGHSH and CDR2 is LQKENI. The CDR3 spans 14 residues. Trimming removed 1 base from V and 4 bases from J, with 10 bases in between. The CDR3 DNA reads TGTGCCAGCTCACCACAGGCTTTGGTCACTGAAGCTTTCTTT. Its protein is CASSPQALVTEAFF.

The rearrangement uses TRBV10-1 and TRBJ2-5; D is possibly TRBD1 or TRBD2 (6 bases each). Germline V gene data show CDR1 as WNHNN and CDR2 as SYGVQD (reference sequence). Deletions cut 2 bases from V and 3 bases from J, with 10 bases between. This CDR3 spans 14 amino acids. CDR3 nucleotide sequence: TGCGCCAGCAGTGAGGGGGGGCCAAAAGAGACCCAGTACTTC. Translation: CASSEGGPKETQYF.

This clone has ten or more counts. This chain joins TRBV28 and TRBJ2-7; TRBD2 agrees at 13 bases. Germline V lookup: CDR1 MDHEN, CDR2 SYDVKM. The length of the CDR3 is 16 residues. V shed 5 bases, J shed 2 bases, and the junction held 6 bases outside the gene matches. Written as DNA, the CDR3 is TGTGCCAGCAGTCCTATCGGACTAGCGGGAGCCTACGAGCAGTACTTC. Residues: CASSPIGLAGAYEQYF.

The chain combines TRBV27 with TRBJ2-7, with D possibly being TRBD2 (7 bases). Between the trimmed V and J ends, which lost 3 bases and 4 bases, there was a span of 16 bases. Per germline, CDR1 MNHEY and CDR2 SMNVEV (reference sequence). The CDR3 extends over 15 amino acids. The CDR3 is CASSLAEGGPYEQYF. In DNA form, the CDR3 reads TGTGCCAGCAGTTTGGCTGAGGGGGGGCCTTACGAGCAGTACTTC.

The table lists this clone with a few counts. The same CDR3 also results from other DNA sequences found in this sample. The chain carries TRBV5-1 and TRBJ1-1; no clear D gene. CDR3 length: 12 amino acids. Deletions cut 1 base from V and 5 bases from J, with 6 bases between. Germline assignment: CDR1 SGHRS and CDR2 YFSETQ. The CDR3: CASSLPGTEAFF. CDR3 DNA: TGCGCCAGCAGCTTGCCTGGGACTGAAGCTTTCTTT.

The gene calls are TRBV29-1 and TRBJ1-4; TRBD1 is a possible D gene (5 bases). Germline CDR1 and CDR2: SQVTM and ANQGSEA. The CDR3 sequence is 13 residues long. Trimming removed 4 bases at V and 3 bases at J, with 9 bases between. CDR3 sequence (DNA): TGCAGCGTTGTGACAGAAGCTAATGAAAAACTGTTTTTT. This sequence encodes CSVVTEANEKLFF.

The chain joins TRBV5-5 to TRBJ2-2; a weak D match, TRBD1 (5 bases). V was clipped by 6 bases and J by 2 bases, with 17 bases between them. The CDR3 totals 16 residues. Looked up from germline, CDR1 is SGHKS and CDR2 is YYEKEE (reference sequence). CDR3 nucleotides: TGTGCCAGCACCCAGGGTGACTGGAGCAACACCGGGGAGCTGTTTTTT. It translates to CASTQGDWSNTGELFF.

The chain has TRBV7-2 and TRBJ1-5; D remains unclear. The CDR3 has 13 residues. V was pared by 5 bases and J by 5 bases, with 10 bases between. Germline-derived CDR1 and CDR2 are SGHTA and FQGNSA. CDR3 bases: TGTGCCAGCAGCCCAAACATCGATCAGCCCCAGCATTTT. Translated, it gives CASSPNIDQPQHF.

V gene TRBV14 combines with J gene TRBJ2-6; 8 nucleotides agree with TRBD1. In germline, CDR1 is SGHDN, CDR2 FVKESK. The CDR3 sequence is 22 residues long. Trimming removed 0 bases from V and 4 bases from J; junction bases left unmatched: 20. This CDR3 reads CASSQEIRVQGARRYGANVLTF. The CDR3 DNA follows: TGTGCCAGCAGCCAAGAAATTAGGGTCCAGGGGGCGCGGCGGTACGGGGCCAACGTCCTGACTTTC.

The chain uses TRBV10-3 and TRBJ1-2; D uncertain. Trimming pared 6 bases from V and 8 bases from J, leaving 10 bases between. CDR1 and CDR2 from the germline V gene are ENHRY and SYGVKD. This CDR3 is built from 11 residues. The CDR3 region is CAISQARGYTF. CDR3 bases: TGTGCCATCAGCCAGGCGCGGGGCTACACCTTC.